Listed here are 9 T cell receptor beta chains from one sample, sequenced in a study of shared clonotypes between healthy human individuals. Produced via immunoSEQ multiplex PCR; TCRdb's table is partial and in-frame only. The data contain about 1.5 million clones, roughly 96% of them singletons. The material sequenced was naive CD4+ T cells sorted from blood. Subset given: CD45RA+ positively selected. The source is a man aged 30 to 45 in good health.

The rearrangement links TRBV27 to TRBJ2-2; no clear D gene. Per germline, CDR1 MNHEY and CDR2 SMNVEV (reference sequence). Trimming stripped 2 bases from V and 5 bases from J, with 12 bases between. This CDR3 spans 15 amino acids. Here the CDR3 DNA reads TGTGCCAGCAGTTTAGTCCCTAGGTGGACCGGGGAGCTGTTTTTT. Amino acids: CASSLVPRWTGELFF.

V and J are TRBV7-9 and TRBJ2-7, with D perhaps TRBD1 or TRBD2 (5 bases each). The CDR3 contains 19 residues. Germline CDR1 SEHNR, CDR2 FQNEAQ (reference sequence). V was pared by 6 bases and J by 4 bases, with 31 bases between. CDR3: CASSPAKVDPVLGPYEQYF. DNA of the CDR3: TGTGCCAGCAGTCCTGCAAAGGTTGACCCAGTCTTGGGACCATACGAGCAGTACTTC.

The chain uses TRBV7-8 and TRBJ1-1; no clear D gene. Germline V lookup: CDR1 SGHVS, CDR2 FQNEAQ. Trimming shortened V by 3 bases and J by 1 base, and 6 bases separated the two germline ends. CDR3 length equals 13 residues. CDR3 residues: CASSFSQNTEAFF. The CDR3, as DNA: TGTGCCAGCAGCTTTTCCCAGAACACTGAAGCTTTCTTT.

The chain recombines TRBV5-4 with TRBJ2-3, with D uncertain. CDR1 SGHNT and CDR2 YYREEE come from the germline V gene (reference sequence). The CDR3 runs 14 residues. With 6 bases removed from V and 0 bases from J, the gap between germline ends came to 11 bases. The CDR3 spells CASNQRFSTDTQYF. CDR3 DNA sequence: TGTGCCAGCAACCAACGGTTCAGCACAGATACGCAGTATTTT.

This chain links TRBV19 with TRBJ2-5; tentative D call: TRBD2 (5 bases). Trimming stripped 5 bases from V and 2 bases from J, with 12 bases between. The germline V gene encodes CDR1 LNHDA and CDR2 SQIVND (reference sequence). The CDR3 sequence is 14 residues long. The CDR3 region is CASSDSDWQETQYF. CDR3 in DNA: TGTGCCAGTAGTGACTCGGACTGGCAAGAGACCCAGTACTTC.

The chain is built from TRBV7-2 and TRBJ2-3; D is undetermined. CDR1 is SGHTA and CDR2 is FQGNSA in the germline V gene. V was pared by 3 bases and J by 2 bases, with 12 bases between. The CDR3 totals 15 residues. CDR3 coding DNA: TGTGCCAGCAGCTTGGCCGCGTTAAACACAGATACGCAGTATTTT. Its protein product is CASSLAALNTDTQYF.

The chain joins TRBV28 to TRBJ2-5, with D tentatively TRBD2 (6 bases). Germline CDR1 is MDHEN and CDR2 is SYDVKM. V lost 4 bases and J lost 3, with 15 bases in between. This CDR3 spans 15 amino acids. CDR3 nucleotide sequence: TGTGCCAGCAGTTCCCAACTAGCCCTAAAAGAGACCCAGTACTTC. This gives the protein CASSSQLALKETQYF.

This chain links TRBV7-8 with TRBJ2-5; D is ambiguous. The germline V and J ends were trimmed by 4 bases and 9 bases, with 21 bases remaining between them. CDR1 is SGHVS and CDR2 is FQNEAQ in the germline V gene. The CDR3 runs 15 residues. The CDR3 DNA is TGTGCCAGCAGCTCCTCACCCGCCCACCCGCCGGCCCAGTACTTC. Protein product: CASSSSPAHPPAQYF.

V is TRBV18 and J is TRBJ2-3, with TRBD2 matching 7 bases. With V trimmed by 8 bases and J by 6 bases, 14 bases remained unmatched. This CDR3 has 15 amino acids. CDR1 and CDR2 from the germline V gene are KGHSH and LQKENI. CDR3 sequence reads: CASQASGTSKDTQYF. Written as DNA, the CDR3 is TGTGCCAGCCAAGCTAGCGGCACAAGTAAGGATACGCAGTATTTT. The full variable domain, rest sourced from reference TRBV18 and TRBJ2-3, is NAGVMQNPRHLVRRRGQEARLRCSPMKGHSHVYWYRQLPEEGLKFMVYLQKENIIDESGMPKERFSAEFPKEGPSILRIQQVVRGDSAAYFCASQASGTSKDTQYFGPGTRLTVL.